This T cell receptor (beta chain) is from a study of shared clonotypes between healthy human individuals. For the study at large: In total, the donors were two women and three men aged 18 to 49. Study-wide points: Genetic and exposure-history diversity was limited by the small donor number.

In regard to this clone: Its antigen is undetermined.

In the original processing: Filtering of immunoSEQ junctional sequences could not match full-length read filtering. Generated by immunoSEQ multiplex PCR, the TCRdb table keeps only in-frame clones and is missing some. The V and J calls and clone size were taken over from that table, and D and trimming were inferred from the DNA. The sample comprises millions of clones, more than 85% of which are singletons, and 1.7% rests with the top ten. Naivety among CD8 cells was defined by CD45RO negativity and positive CCR7 selection, thereby excluding terminally differentiated effector memory CD45RA+ cells. The sample comprised naive CD8+ T cells from PBMCs. The source is a man in his late teens or twenties in good health. Some clones in this sample may be carry-over from other donors' samples.

The CDR3 sequence: CASSQDRTSGLTGANVLTF. CDR3 coding DNA: TGCGCCAGCAGCCAAGATCGGACTAGCGGGCTAACTGGGGCCAACGTCCTGACTTTC. The chain combines TRBV4-1 with TRBJ2-6, with TRBD2 matching 11 bases. The CDR3 spans 19 residues. In germline, CDR1 is MGHRA, CDR2 YSYEKL. Trimming cost V 0 bases and J 2 bases; bases outside gene matches: 6.